This T cell receptor (beta chain) emerged from a study of shared clonotypes between healthy human individuals. Study-level points and caveats: Memory subsets generally showed lower estimated richness than naive subsets.

Trimming took 6 bases from V and 2 from J, leaving 15 bases between them. The CDR3 loop spans 14 amino acids. Produced via immunoSEQ multiplex PCR; TCRdb's table is partial and in-frame only. The sample holds about 680,000 clones; 55% to 85% are singletons and the top ten take around 1.8%. Details on this clone: Its antigen is as yet unknown.

The sequencing sample was made of memory CD4+ T cells sorted from blood. Described subset: CD45RA-negative fraction. V and J are TRBV5-3 and TRBJ2-7, with D perhaps assigned TRBD1 or TRBD2 (5 bases each). TRBV5-3 is placed among ORFs of uncertain function. The receptor was isolated from a woman in her twenties or thirties in good health. For the CDR3, the DNA is TGTGCCAGAATTAGACCGGGGACCACCTACGAGCAGTACTTC. It yields the protein CARIRPGTTYEQYF.